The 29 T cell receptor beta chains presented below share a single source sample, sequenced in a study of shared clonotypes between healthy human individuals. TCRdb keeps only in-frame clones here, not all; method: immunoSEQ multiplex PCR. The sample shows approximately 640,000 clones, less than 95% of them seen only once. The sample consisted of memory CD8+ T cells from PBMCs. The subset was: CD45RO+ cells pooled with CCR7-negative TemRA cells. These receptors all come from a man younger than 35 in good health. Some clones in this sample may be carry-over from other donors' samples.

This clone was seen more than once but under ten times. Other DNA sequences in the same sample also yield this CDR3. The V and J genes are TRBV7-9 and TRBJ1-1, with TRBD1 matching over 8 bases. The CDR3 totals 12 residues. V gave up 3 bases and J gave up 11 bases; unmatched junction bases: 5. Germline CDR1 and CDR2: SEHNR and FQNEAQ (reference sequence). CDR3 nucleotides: TGTGCCAGCAGCTTCGGACAGGGAGAGGCTTTCTTT. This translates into CASSFGQGEAFF. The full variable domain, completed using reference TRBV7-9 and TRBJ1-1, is DTGVSQNPRHKITKRGQNVTFRCDPISEHNRLYWYRQTLGQGPEFLTYFQNEAQLEKSRLLSDRFSAERPKGSFSTLEIQRTEQGDSAMYLCASSFGQGEAFFGQGTRLTVV.

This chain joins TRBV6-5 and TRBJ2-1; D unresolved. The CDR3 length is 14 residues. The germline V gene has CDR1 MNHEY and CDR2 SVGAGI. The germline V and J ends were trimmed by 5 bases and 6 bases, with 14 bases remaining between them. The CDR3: CASSDPQEPNEQFF. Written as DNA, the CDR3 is TGTGCCAGCAGTGATCCCCAGGAACCCAATGAGCAGTTCTTC.

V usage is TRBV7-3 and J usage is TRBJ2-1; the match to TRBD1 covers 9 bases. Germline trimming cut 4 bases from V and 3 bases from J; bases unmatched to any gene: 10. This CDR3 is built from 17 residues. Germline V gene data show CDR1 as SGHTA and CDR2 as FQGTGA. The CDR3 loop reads CASSSKAGTGYYNEQFF. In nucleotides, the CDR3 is TGTGCCAGCAGCTCAAAGGCCGGGACAGGGTACTACAATGAGCAGTTCTTC. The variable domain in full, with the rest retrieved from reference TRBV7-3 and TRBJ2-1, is GAGVSQTPSNKVTEKGKYVELRCDPISGHTALYWYRQSLGQGPEFLIYFQGTGAADDSGLPNDRFFAVRPEGSVSTLKIQRTERGDSAVYLCASSSKAGTGYYNEQFFGPGTRLTVL.

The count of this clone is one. The CDR3 is CASGRAGPYEQYF. The CDR3 DNA sequence: TGTGCCAGCGGACGGGCAGGGCCCTACGAGCAGTACTTC. The chain links TRBV28 to TRBJ2-7; D may be TRBD1 (5 bases). This CDR3 has 13 amino acids. V shed 8 bases and J shed 2 bases, with 13 bases lying between them. From germline, CDR1 is MDHEN and CDR2 SYDVKM.

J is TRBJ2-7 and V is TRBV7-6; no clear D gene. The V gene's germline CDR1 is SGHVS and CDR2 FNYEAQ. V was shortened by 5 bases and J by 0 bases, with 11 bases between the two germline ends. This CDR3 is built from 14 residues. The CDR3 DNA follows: TGTGCCAGCAGCCCCTCCCGTTCCTCCTACGAGCAGTACTTC. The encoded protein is CASSPSRSSYEQYF. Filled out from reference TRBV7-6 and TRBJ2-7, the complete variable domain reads GAGVSQSPRYKVTKRGQDVALRCDPISGHVSLYWYRQALGQGPEFLTYFNYEAQQDKSGLPNDRFSAERPEGSISTLTIQRTEQRDSAMYRCASSPSRSSYEQYFGPGTRLTVT.

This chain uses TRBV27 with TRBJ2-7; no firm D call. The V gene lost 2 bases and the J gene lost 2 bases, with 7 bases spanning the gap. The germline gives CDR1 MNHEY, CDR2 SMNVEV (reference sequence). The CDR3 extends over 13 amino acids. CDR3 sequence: CASSLTETYEQYF. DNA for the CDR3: TGTGCCAGCAGTTTAACGGAAACCTACGAGCAGTACTTC.

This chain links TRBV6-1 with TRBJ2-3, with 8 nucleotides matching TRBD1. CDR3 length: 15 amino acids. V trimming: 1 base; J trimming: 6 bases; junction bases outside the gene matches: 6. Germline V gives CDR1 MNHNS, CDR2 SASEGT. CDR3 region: CASSEGTGRIDTQYF. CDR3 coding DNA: TGTGCCAGCAGTGAAGGGACAGGGAGGATCGATACGCAGTATTTT.

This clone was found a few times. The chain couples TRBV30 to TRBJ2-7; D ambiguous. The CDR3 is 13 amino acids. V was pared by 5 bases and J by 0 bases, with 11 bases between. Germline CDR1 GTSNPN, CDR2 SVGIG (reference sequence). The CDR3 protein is CAWDGVLSYEQYF. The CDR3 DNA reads TGTGCCTGGGATGGGGTACTCTCCTACGAGCAGTACTTC.

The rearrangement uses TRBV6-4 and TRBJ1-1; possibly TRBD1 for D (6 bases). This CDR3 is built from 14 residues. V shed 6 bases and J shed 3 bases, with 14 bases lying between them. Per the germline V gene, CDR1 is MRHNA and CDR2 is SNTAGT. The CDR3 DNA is TGTGCCAGCAGAATACAGGGAGGGTACACTGAAGCTTTCTTT. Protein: CASRIQGGYTEAFF.

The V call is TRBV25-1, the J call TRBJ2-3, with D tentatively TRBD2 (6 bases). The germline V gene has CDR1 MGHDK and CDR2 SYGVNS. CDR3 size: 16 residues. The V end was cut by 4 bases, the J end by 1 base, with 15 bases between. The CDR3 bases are TGTGCCAGCAGTGCCTATCGGGAGTATCGCACAGATACGCAGTATTTT. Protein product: CASSAYREYRTDTQYF. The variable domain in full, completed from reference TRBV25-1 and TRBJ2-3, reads EADIYQTPRYLVIGTGKKITLECSQTMGHDKMYWYQQDPGMELHLIHYSYGVNSTEKGDLSSESTVSRIRTEHFPLTLESARPSHTSQYLCASSAYREYRTDTQYFGPGTRLTVL.

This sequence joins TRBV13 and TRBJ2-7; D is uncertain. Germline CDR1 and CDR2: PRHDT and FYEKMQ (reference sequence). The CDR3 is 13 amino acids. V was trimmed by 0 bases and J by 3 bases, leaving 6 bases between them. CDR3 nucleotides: TGTGCCAGCAGCTTAGGCTTATTCTACGAGCAGTACTTC. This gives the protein CASSLGLFYEQYF. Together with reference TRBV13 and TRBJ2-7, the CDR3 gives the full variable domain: AAGVIQSPRHLIKEKRETATLKCYPIPRHDTVYWYQQGPGQDPQFLISFYEKMQSDKGSIPDRFSAQQFSDYHSELNMSSLELGDSALYFCASSLGLFYEQYFGPGTRLTVT.

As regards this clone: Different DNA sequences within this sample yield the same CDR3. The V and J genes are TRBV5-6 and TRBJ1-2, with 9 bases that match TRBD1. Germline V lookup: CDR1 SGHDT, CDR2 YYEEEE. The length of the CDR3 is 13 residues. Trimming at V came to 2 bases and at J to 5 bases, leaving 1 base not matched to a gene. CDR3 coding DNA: TGTGCCAGCAGCTTAGGGACAGGGTATGGCTACACCTTC. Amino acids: CASSLGTGYGYTF. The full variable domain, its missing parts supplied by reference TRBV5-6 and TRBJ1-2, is DAGVTQSPTHLIKTRGQQVTLRCSPKSGHDTVSWYQQALGQGPQFIFQYYEEEERQRGNFPDRFSGHQFPNYSSELNVNALLLGDSALYLCASSLGTGYGYTFGSGTRLTVV.

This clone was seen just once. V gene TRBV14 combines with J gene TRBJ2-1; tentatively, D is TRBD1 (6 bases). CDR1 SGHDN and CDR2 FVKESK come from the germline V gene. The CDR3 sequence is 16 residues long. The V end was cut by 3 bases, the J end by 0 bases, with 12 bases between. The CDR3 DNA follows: TGTGCCAGCAGCCATCAGGGGCCCGTCTCCTACAATGAGCAGTTCTTC. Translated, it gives CASSHQGPVSYNEQFF.

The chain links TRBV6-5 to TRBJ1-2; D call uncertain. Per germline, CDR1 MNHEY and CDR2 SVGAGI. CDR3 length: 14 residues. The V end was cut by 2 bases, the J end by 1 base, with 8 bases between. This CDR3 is CASSYLQFNYGYTF. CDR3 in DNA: TGTGCCAGCAGTTACCTACAGTTTAACTATGGCTACACCTTC.

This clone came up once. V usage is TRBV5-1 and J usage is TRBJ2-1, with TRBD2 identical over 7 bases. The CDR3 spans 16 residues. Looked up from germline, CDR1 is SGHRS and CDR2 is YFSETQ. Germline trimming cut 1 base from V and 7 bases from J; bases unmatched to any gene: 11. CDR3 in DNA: TGCGCCAGCAGCTTGAGGGGAGGGCCCTTGGATAATGAGCAGTTCTTC. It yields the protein CASSLRGGPLDNEQFF.

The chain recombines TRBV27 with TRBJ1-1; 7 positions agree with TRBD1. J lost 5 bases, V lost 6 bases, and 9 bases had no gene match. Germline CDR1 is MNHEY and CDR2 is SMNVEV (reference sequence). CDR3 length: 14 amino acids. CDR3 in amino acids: CASSLTGAWTEAFF. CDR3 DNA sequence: TGTGCCAGCAGCCTAACAGGGGCCTGGACTGAAGCTTTCTTT.

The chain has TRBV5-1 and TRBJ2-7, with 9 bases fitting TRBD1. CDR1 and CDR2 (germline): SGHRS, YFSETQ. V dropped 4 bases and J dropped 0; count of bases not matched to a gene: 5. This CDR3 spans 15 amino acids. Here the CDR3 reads CASSVGTGFSYEQYF. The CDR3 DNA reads TGCGCCAGCAGCGTCGGGACAGGGTTCTCCTACGAGCAGTACTTC.

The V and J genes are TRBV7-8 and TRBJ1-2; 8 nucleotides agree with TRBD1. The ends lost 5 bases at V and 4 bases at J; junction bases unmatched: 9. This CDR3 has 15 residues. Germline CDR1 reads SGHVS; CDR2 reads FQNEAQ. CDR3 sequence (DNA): TGTGCCAGCAGCCGAAACAGGGGGGGATTCTATGGCTACACCTTC. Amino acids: CASSRNRGGFYGYTF.

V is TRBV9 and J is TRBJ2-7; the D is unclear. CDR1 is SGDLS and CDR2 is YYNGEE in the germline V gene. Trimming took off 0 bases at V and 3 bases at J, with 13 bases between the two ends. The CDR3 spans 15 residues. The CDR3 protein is CASSVAQAAGYEQYF. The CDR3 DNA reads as TGTGCCAGCAGCGTAGCGCAGGCGGCAGGCTACGAGCAGTACTTC.

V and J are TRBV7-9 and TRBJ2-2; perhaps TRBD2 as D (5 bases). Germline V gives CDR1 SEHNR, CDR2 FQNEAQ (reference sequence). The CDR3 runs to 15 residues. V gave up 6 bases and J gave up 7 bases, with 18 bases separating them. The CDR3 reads CASRAGSTLGGELFF. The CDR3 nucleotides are TGTGCCAGCAGGGCGGGCTCTACGCTTGGCGGGGAGCTGTTTTTT. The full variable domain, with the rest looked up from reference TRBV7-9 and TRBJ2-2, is DTGVSQNPRHKITKRGQNVTFRCDPISEHNRLYWYRQTLGQGPEFLTYFQNEAQLEKSRLLSDRFSAERPKGSFSTLEIQRTEQGDSAMYLCASRAGSTLGGELFFGEGSRLTVL.

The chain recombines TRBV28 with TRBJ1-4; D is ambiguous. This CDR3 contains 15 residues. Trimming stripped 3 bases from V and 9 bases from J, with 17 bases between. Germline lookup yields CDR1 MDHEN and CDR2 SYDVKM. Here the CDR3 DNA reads TGTGCCAGCAGTTTGTCAGGCGGCCAGCTTCAAAAACTGTTTTTT. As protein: CASSLSGGQLQKLFF.

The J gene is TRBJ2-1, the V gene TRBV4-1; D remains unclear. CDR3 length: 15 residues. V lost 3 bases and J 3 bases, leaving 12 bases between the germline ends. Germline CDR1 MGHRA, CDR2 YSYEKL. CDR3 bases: TGCGCCAGCAGCCATCTGCAGGTCGACTACAATGAGCAGTTCTTC. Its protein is CASSHLQVDYNEQFF.

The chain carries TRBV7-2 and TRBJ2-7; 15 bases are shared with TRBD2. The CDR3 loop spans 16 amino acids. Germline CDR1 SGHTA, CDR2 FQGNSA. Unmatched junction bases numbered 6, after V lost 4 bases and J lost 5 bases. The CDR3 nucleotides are TGTGCCAGCAGCTCCGGGACTAGCGGGGGGATTGACGAGCAGTACTTC. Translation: CASSSGTSGGIDEQYF.

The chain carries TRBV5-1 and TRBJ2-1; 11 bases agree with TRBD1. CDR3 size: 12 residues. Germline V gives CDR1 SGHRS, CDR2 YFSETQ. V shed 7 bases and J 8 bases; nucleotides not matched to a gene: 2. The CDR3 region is CASGTGGDEQFF. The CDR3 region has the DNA TGCGCCAGCGGGACAGGGGGAGATGAGCAGTTCTTC.

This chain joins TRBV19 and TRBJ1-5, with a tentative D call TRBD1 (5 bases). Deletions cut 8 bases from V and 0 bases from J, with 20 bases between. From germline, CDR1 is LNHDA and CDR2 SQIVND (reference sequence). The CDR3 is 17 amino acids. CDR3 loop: CASAQTAWGYSNQPQHF. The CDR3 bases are TGTGCCAGTGCACAGACGGCGTGGGGCTATAGCAATCAGCCCCAGCATTTT.

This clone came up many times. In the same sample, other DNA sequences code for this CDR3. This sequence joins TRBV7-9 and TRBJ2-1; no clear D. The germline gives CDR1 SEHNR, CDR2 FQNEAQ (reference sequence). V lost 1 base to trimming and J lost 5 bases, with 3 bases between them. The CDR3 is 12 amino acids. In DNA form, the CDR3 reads TGTGCCAGCAGCTTAGGGAACAATGAGCAGTTCTTC. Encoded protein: CASSLGNNEQFF.

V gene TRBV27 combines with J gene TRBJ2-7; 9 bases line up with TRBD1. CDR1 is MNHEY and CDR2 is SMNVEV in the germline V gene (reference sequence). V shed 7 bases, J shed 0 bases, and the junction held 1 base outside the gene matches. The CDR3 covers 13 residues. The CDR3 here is CASMTGGSYEQYF. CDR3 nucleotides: TGTGCCAGCATGACAGGGGGCTCCTACGAGCAGTACTTC.

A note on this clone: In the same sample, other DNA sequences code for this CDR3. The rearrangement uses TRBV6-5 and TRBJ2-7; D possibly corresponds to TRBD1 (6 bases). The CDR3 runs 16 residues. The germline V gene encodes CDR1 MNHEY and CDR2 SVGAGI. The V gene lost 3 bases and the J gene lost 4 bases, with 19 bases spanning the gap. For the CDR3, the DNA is TGTGCCAGCAGTTATGGTCCGACAGGACGGGATTACGAGCAGTACTTC. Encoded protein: CASSYGPTGRDYEQYF.

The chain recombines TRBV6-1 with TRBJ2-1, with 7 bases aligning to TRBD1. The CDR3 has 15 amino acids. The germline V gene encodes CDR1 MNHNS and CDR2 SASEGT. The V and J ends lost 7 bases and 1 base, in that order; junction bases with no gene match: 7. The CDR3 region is CASTIVDRSYNEQFF. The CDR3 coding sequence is TGTGCCAGCACAATAGTGGACAGGTCCTACAATGAGCAGTTCTTC.